Each of the 16 T cell receptor beta chains below was sequenced from the same sample in a study of T cell responses to AZD1222 COVID-19 vaccine (dated by TCRdb to about 2021). In light of the paper, this sample's time point label describes: baseline before first vaccination. The library was made by the immunoSEQ multiplex PCR assay. The clones in this table, taken by TCRdb from immuneACCESS, are in-frame only. Not every clone is retained; where verified, under half of the shortfall comes from an unresolved V gene, and the cause of the rest is unknown. In this sample the table shows some 140,000 clones, about 88% of which occur a single time. The ten largest clones take up less than 3.5% of the sample. Sequenced here: peripheral blood, sampled on day 0 of AZD1222 vaccination. The receptors were gathered from an adult in good health.

V is TRBV5-1 and J is TRBJ2-2; D perhaps matches TRBD2 (7 bases). Trimming pared 9 bases from V and 2 bases from J, leaving 17 bases between. Germline V gene sequence: CDR1 SGHRS, CDR2 YFSETQ. The CDR3 loop spans 15 amino acids. CDR3 in DNA: TGCGCCACAGCCCAGGGGACTACTAACACCGGGGAGCTGTTTTTT. This encodes CATAQGTTNTGELFF.

The chain joins TRBV9 to TRBJ2-5, with 12 bases matching TRBD2. CDR3 length: 16 residues. In germline, CDR1 is SGDLS, CDR2 YYNGEE. With V trimmed by 0 bases and J by 5 bases, 5 bases remained unmatched. In DNA, the CDR3 is TGTGCCAGCAGCGTAGGACTAGCGGGGGACGGGGAGACCCAGTACTTC. Its translation: CASSVGLAGDGETQYF.

This chain joins TRBV28 and TRBJ1-5, with 8 bases identical to TRBD1. J lost 4 bases, V lost 7 bases, and 12 bases had no gene match. The CDR3 loop spans 16 amino acids. Germline CDR1 and CDR2: MDHEN and SYDVKM. The CDR3 coding sequence is TGTGCCAGCACCCAGGTCTCCGGGACAGGAAATCAGCCCCAGCATTTT. Translated: CASTQVSGTGNQPQHF. Supplemented by reference TRBV28 and TRBJ1-5, the full variable domain reads DVKVTQSSRYLVKRTGEKVFLECVQDMDHENMFWYRQDPGLGLRLIYFSYDVKMKEKGDIPEGYSVSREKKERFSLILESASTNQTSMYLCASTQVSGTGNQPQHFGDGTRLSIL.

This clone was detected a few times. The gene calls are TRBV19 and TRBJ2-5, with D perhaps TRBD2 (5 bases). V lost 1 base and J 7 bases, leaving 13 bases between the germline ends. The CDR3 length is 14 residues. Germline V lookup: CDR1 LNHDA, CDR2 SQIVND (reference sequence). CDR3: CASSIVAAAGTQYF. In DNA form, the CDR3 reads TGTGCCAGTAGTATAGTAGCAGCGGCTGGGACCCAGTACTTC.

The chain joins TRBV13 to TRBJ2-1, with D perhaps matching TRBD1 or TRBD2 (5 bases each). Germline V gene sequence: CDR1 PRHDT, CDR2 FYEKMQ (reference sequence). CDR3 size: 13 residues. Trimming removed 1 base from V and 8 bases from J, with 9 bases in between. The CDR3 sequence: CASSLEWGYEQFF. The CDR3 DNA is TGTGCCAGCAGCTTAGAATGGGGGTATGAGCAGTTCTTC.

This clone was detected once. This chain connects TRBV5-8 to TRBJ2-4; possible D gene TRBD1, 5 bases. Germline CDR1 SGHTS, CDR2 YDEGEE. This CDR3 has 14 residues. The ends were cut back, 1 base at V and 6 bases at J, with 11 bases in the middle. CDR3 sequence (DNA): TGTGCCAGCAGCTTGCTCGGAAGGGGAAACATTCAGTACTTC. Amino acid sequence: CASSLLGRGNIQYF.

This clone has only one observation. The chain recombines TRBV4-2 with TRBJ1-5; TRBD1 matches at 7 bases. V was pared by 3 bases and J by 4 bases, with 3 bases of the junction left unmatched. The CDR3 covers 14 residues. Germline V gene sequence: CDR1 LGHNA, CDR2 YNFKEQ. The CDR3, as DNA: TGTGCCAGCAGCCAGGGGACAGCGAATCAGCCCCAGCATTTT. Residues: CASSQGTANQPQHF.

This chain uses TRBV3-1 (or the pseudogene TRBV3-2) with TRBJ1-6, with no clear D. The CDR3 extends over 12 amino acids. Trimming left V 6 bases short and J 9 bases short, with 9 bases between. The germline CDR1 and CDR2 sequences are LGHDT and YNNKEL (reference sequence). Here the CDR3 DNA reads TGTGCCAGCAGGGGAGTGGGTTCACCCCTCCACTTT. This gives the protein CASRGVGSPLHF.

The chain recombines TRBV5-3 with TRBJ2-5; a possible D gene is TRBD2 (5 bases). TRBV5-3 is labeled an ORF, and its function is uncertain. V lost 1 base, J lost 5 bases, and 9 bases lay in between. This CDR3 contains 13 residues. The chain's CDR3 is CARSLCTGETQYF. The CDR3 coding sequence is TGTGCCAGAAGCTTGTGTACGGGGGAGACCCAGTACTTC.

The rearrangement uses TRBV6-5 and TRBJ1-1; tentatively, D is TRBD1 (5 bases). V was shortened by 7 bases and J by 0 bases, with 12 bases between the two germline ends. The CDR3 spans 14 residues. Germline V gene lookup returns CDR1 MNHEY and CDR2 SVGAGI. The CDR3 loop reads CASTKGILNTEAFF. The CDR3 nucleotides are TGTGCCAGCACAAAGGGGATCCTGAACACTGAAGCTTTCTTT.

V is TRBV5-1 and J is TRBJ2-3, with 8 bases aligning to TRBD1. Germline values: CDR1 SGHRS, CDR2 YFSETQ. The CDR3 is 15 residues long. V was pared by 4 bases and J by 5 bases, with 9 bases of the junction left unmatched. The CDR3 region is CASSPEWTGQDTQYF. CDR3 sequence (DNA): TGCGCCAGCAGCCCTGAATGGACAGGGCAAGATACGCAGTATTTT.

This sequence joins TRBV19 and TRBJ2-3; TRBD1 might be the D (6 bases). The germline V and J ends were trimmed by 5 bases and 5 bases, with 14 bases remaining between them. Germline CDR1 LNHDA, CDR2 SQIVND (reference sequence). The CDR3 extends over 14 amino acids. The CDR3 is CASSPLGARDTQYF. In DNA form, the CDR3 reads TGTGCCAGTAGTCCCTTGGGGGCCCGAGATACGCAGTATTTT. Supplemented by reference TRBV19 and TRBJ2-3, the full variable domain reads DGGITQSPKYLFRKEGQNVTLSCEQNLNHDAMYWYRQDPGQGLRLIYYSQIVNDFQKGDIAEGYSVSREKKESFPLTVTSAQKNPTAFYLCASSPLGARDTQYFGPGTRLTVL.

This clone was observed a single time. V is TRBV6-5 and J is TRBJ1-3; no clear D. The CDR3 contains 15 residues. V shed 5 bases and J shed 0 bases, with 11 bases lying between them. Looked up from germline, CDR1 is MNHEY and CDR2 is SVGAGI. The CDR3 sequence: CASSPTQDSGNTIYF. CDR3 nucleotides: TGTGCCAGCAGTCCAACCCAGGACTCTGGAAACACCATATATTTT.

This chain uses TRBV28 with TRBJ2-3; the D call may be TRBD1 or TRBD2 (5 bases each). V lost 5 bases and J 6 bases, leaving 18 bases between the germline ends. Germline-derived CDR1 and CDR2 are MDHEN and SYDVKM. The CDR3 length is 15 residues. The CDR3 protein is CASSKGRQNLDTQYF. DNA of the CDR3: TGTGCCAGCAGTAAAGGGAGACAGAACCTCGATACGCAGTATTTT. The whole variable domain, filled in from reference TRBV28 and TRBJ2-3, reads DVKVTQSSRYLVKRTGEKVFLECVQDMDHENMFWYRQDPGLGLRLIYFSYDVKMKEKGDIPEGYSVSREKKERFSLILESASTNQTSMYLCASSKGRQNLDTQYFGPGTRLTVL.

The V and J genes are TRBV19 and TRBJ2-2; either TRBD1 or TRBD2 may supply D (6 bases each). Trimming removed 2 bases at V and 7 bases at J, with 17 bases between. The CDR3 is 16 amino acids. Germline-derived CDR1 and CDR2 are LNHDA and SQIVND (reference sequence). CDR3: CASSITGGDRIGELFF. CDR3 nucleotide sequence: TGTGCCAGTAGTATAACCGGGGGCGATAGAATCGGGGAGCTGTTTTTT.

This clone has more than one count but fewer than ten. The chain is built from TRBV3-1 (or the pseudogene TRBV3-2) and TRBJ2-5, with D possibly being TRBD1 or TRBD2 (5 bases each). The ends were cut back, 7 bases at V and 2 bases at J, with 14 bases in the middle. The CDR3 has 14 amino acids. Germline-derived CDR1 and CDR2 are LGHDT and YNNKEL (reference sequence). CDR3 bases: TGTGCCAGCATCAATCGGGGCGCGCAAGAGACCCAGTACTTC. It yields the protein CASINRGAQETQYF.